This T cell receptor (beta chain) is from a study of blood T cell repertoires in COVID-19. Study-wide background: T cells, B-cell-depleted T cells, or PBMCs supplied cDNA or gDNA.

The data were produced by immunoSEQ multiplex PCR, yet TCRdb's version contains in-frame clones alone and is incomplete. The data contain about 68,000 clones, roughly 85% of them singletons. Trimming took 6 bases from V and 2 from J; bases not matched to a gene: 6. The CDR3 totals 15 residues. Germline V gene lookup returns CDR1 LNHDA and CDR2 SQIVND (reference sequence). The specimen was peripheral blood. The TCR was taken from a man aged 50 or older with acute or convalescent COVID-19. The gene calls are TRBV19 and TRBJ2-1; 8 nucleotides agree with TRBD2. The CDR3 DNA is TGTGCCAGTAGGTTAAGCGGGGGAGCCTACAATGAGCAGTTCTTC. Translation: CASRLSGGAYNEQFF.